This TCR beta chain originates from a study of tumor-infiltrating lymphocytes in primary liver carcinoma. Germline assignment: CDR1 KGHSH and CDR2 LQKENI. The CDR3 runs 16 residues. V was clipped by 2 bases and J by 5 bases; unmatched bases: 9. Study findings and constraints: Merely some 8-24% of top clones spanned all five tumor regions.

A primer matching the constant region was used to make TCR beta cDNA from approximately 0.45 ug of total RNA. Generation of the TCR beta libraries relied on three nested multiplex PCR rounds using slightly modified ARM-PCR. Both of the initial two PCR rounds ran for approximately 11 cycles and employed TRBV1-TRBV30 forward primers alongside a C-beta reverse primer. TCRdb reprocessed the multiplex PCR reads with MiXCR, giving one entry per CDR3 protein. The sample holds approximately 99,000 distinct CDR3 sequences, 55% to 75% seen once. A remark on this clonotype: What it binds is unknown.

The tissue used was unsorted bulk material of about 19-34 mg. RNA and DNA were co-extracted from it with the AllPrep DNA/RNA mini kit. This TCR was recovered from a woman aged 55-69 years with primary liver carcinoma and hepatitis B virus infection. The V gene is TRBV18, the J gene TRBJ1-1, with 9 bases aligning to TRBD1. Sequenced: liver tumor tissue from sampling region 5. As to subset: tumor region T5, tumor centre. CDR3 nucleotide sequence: TGTGCCAGCTCACCAGGCACAGGGGGCGCGAAAACTGAAGCTTTCTTT. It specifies CASSPGTGGAKTEAFF.